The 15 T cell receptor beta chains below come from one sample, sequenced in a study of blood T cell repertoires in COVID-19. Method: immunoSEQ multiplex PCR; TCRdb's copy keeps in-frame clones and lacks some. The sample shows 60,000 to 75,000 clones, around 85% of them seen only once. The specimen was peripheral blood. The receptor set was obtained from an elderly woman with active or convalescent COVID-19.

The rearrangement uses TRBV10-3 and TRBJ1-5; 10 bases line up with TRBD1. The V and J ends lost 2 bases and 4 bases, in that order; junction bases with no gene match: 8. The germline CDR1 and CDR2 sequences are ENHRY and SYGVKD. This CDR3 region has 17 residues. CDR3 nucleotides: TGTGCCATCAGTGAGCCCCGGGACAGGGGTACAAATCAGCCCCAGCATTTT. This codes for CAISEPRDRGTNQPQHF.

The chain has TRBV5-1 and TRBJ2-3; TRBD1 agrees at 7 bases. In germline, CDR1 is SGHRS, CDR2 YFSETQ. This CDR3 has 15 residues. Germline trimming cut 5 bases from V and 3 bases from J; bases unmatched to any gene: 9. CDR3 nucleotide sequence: TGCGCCAGCAGAACTACAGGGGAACAAACAGATACGCAGTATTTT. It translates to CASRTTGEQTDTQYF.

The CDR3 is CATSGDIFSGNTIYF. The CDR3 coding sequence is TGTGCCACCAGCGGTGACATCTTCTCTGGAAACACCATATATTTT. The chain uses TRBV15 and TRBJ1-3; D is ambiguous. The V end was cut by 5 bases, the J end by 0 bases, with 11 bases between. Looked up from germline, CDR1 is LNHNV and CDR2 is YYDKDF (reference sequence). This CDR3 has 15 amino acids.

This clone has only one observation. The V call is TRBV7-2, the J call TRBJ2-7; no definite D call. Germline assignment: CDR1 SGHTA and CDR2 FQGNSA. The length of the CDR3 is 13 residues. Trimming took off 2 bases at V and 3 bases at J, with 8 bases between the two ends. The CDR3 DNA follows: TGTGCCAGCAGCTTATATCTCTACTACGAGCAGTACTTC. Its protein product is CASSLYLYYEQYF. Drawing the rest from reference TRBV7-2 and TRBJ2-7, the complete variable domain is GAGVSQSPSNKVTEKGKDVELRCDPISGHTALYWYRQSLGQGLEFLIYFQGNSAPDKSGLPSDRFSAERTGGSVSTLTIQRTQQEDSAVYLCASSLYLYYEQYFGPGTRLTVT.

This chain's CDR3 is CATSNGQGGQPQHF. The CDR3 coding sequence is TGTGCCACCAGCAACGGACAGGGGGGCCAGCCCCAGCATTTT. The rearrangement links TRBV24-1 to TRBJ1-5; the match to TRBD1 covers 10 bases. Unmatched junction bases numbered 6, after V lost 7 bases and J lost 7 bases. Per the germline V gene, CDR1 is KGHDR and CDR2 is SFDVKD. The CDR3 length is 14 residues.

CDR3 coding DNA: TGTGCCAGTAGTGTATACAGGGATCCCCTTTTTTTT. Translated, it gives CASSVYRDPLFF. The rearrangement links TRBV19 to TRBJ2-2; D possibly corresponds to TRBD1 (6 bases). The CDR3 totals 12 residues. V lost 5 bases and J 17 bases, leaving 18 bases between the germline ends. The V gene's germline CDR1 is LNHDA and CDR2 SQIVND (reference sequence).

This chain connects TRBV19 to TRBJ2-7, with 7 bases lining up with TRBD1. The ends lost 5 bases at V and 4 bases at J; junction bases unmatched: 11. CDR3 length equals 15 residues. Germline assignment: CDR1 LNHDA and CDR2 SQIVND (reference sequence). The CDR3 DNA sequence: TGTGCCAGTAGTCCTCGGGACAGCCAGCTTTACGAGCAGTACTTC. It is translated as CASSPRDSQLYEQYF.

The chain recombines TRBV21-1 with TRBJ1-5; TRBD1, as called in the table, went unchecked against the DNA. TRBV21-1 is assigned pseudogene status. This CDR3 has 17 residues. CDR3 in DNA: TGTGCCAGCAGCAAAGCGGGGACAGGATCGAGCAATCAGCCCCAGCATTTT. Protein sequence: CASSKAGTGSSNQPQHF.

CDR3 nucleotide sequence: TGTGCCAGCAGCCAACGACAGTTTTATAACAATGAGCAGTTCTTC. It codes for CASSQRQFYNNEQFF. The V and J genes are TRBV5-6 and TRBJ2-1; a possible D gene is TRBD1 (5 bases). The CDR3 spans 15 residues. V lost 4 bases, J lost 5 bases, and 16 bases lay in between. The germline gives CDR1 SGHDT, CDR2 YYEEEE.

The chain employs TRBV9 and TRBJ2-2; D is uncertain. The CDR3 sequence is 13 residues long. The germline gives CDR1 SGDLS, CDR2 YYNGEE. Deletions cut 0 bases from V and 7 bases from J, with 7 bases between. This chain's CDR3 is CASSVALNGELFF. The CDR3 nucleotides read TGTGCCAGCAGCGTAGCACTCAACGGGGAGCTGTTTTTT.

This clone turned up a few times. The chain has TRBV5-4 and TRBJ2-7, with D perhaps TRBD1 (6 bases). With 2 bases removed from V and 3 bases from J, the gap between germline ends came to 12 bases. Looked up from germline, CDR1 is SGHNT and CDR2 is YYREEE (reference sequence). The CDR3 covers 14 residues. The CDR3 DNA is TGTGCCAGCAGCTTAACAGGGCACTACTACGAGCAGTACTTC. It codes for CASSLTGHYYEQYF.

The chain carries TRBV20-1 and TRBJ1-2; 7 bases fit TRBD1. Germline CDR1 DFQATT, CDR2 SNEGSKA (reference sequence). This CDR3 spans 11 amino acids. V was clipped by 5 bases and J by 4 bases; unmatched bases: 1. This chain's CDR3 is CSARDSYGYTF. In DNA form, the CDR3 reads TGCAGTGCTCGGGACAGCTATGGCTACACCTTC.

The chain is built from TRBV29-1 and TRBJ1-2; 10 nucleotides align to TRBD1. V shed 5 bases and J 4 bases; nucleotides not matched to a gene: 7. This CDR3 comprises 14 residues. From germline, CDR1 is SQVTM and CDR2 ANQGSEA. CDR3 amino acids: CSVLGQGGIYGYTF. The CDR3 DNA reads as TGCAGCGTTTTAGGACAGGGGGGAATCTATGGCTACACCTTC.

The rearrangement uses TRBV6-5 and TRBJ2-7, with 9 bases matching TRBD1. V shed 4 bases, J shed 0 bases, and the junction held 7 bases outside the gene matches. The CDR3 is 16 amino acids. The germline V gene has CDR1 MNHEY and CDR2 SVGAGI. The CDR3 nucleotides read TGTGCCAGCAGTTTATCCGGGACAGGGAGCTCCTACGAGCAGTACTTC. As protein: CASSLSGTGSSYEQYF.

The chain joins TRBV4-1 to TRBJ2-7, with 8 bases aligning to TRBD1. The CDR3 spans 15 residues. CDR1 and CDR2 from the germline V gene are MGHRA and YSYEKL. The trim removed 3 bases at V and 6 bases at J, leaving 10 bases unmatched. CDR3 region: CASSHGQGGTGEQYF. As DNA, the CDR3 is TGCGCCAGCAGCCACGGACAGGGCGGTACGGGCGAGCAGTACTTC.